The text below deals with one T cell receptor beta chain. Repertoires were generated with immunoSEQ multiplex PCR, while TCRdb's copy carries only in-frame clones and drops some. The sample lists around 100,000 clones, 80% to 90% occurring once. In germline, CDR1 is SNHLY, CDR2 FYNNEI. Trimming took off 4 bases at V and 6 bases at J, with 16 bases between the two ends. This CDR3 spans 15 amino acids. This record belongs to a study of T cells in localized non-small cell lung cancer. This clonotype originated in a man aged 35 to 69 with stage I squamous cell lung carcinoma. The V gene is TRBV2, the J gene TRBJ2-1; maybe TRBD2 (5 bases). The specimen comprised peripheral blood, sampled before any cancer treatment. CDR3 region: CASSAIKGVGNEQFF. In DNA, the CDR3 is TGTGCCAGCAGTGCGATAAAGGGAGTGGGCAATGAGCAGTTCTTC. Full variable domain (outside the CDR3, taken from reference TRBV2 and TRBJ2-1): EPEVTQTPSHQVTQMGQEVILRCVPISNHLYFYWYRQILGQKVEFLVSFYNNEISEKSEIFDDQFSVERPDGSNFTLKIRSTKLEDSAMYFCASSAIKGVGNEQFFGPGTRLTVL.